The rows below give T cell receptor beta chains drawn from one sample of a study of blood T cell repertoires in COVID-19. Here immunoSEQ multiplex PCR was the method, and the copy in TCRdb shows in-frame clones only, minus some. The data contain tens of thousands of clones, about nine tenths of them singletons. What was sequenced was peripheral blood. The source is a woman of 80 years or more with COVID-19, enrolled during active disease. The CDR3 runs from the conserved cysteine through the conserved F or W. The D gene is left open where the match is weak. Not every row has a clone size; where given, it reads once, few, many or a size class.

clone size,V gene,D gene,J gene,CDR3 protein,CDR3 DNA
.,TRBV23-1,TRBD1,TRBJ1-2,CASSQSRGGGYGYTF,TGCGCCAGCAGTCAATCGAGAGGGGGCGGGTATGGCTACACCTTC
.,TRBV7-8,.,TRBJ2-5,CASSPGLEQETQYF,TGTGCCAGCAGCCCAGGACTGGAGCAAGAGACCCAGTACTTC
.,TRBV19,.,TRBJ2-3,CASSIWRGRADTQYF,TGTGCCAGTAGTATATGGCGGGGTCGCGCAGATACGCAGTATTTT
once,TRBV29-1,.,TRBJ1-1,CSVEGGPTEYAFF,TGCAGCGTTGAAGGCGGCCCGACGGAGTATGCTTTCTTT
.,TRBV5-6,TRBD2,TRBJ2-1,CASSLWFGGGRPSNEQFF,TGTGCCAGCAGCTTGTGGTTCGGGGGAGGGCGACCAAGCAATGAGCAGTTCTTC
.,TRBV27,TRBD1,TRBJ2-3,CASNVDRGTDTQYF,TGTGCCAGCAATGTCGACAGGGGTACAGATACGCAGTATTTT
.,TRBV11-2,.,TRBJ2-7,CASTSRVEVHEQYF,TGTGCCAGCACCTCCCGCGTAGAGGTCCACGAGCAGTACTTC
.,TRBV30,.,TRBJ1-2,CAWTRGGYGYTF,TGTGCCTGGACCAGAGGAGGCTATGGCTACACCTTC
.,TRBV2,TRBD1,TRBJ1-5,CASREGQGRSNQPQHF,TGTGCCAGCAGGGAGGGACAGGGCCGTAGCAATCAGCCCCAGCATTTT
.,TRBV18,.,TRBJ2-7,CASSPRALSYEQYF,TGTGCCAGCTCACCCCGAGCCCTGTCCTACGAGCAGTACTTC
.,TRBV28,.,TRBJ1-4,CASGGRGGEKLFF,TGTGCCAGCGGAGGGAGGGGTGGGGAAAAACTGTTTTTT
.,TRBV19,.,TRBJ1-3,CASSIYHPGPAGNTIYF,TGTGCCAGTAGTATATATCATCCGGGTCCGGCAGGAAACACCATATATTTT
.,TRBV27,.,TRBJ1-5,CASSLTGPSYSNQPQHF,TGTGCCAGTTCACTTACAGGGCCAAGCTATAGCAATCAGCCCCAGCATTTT
.,TRBV18,.,TRBJ1-2,CASSPFGEGYGYTF,TGTGCCAGCTCACCATTCGGGGAGGGCTATGGCTACACCTTC
once,TRBV6-5,.,TRBJ1-2,CASSYRARGNYGYTF,TGTGCCAGCAGTTACAGAGCCAGGGGCAACTATGGCTACACCTTC
.,TRBV2,.,TRBJ1-3,CASSEEITIYF,TGTGCCAGCAGTGAGGAGATCACCATATATTTT
.,TRBV28,TRBD1,TRBJ1-2,CASSAGTAYYGYTF,TGTGCCAGCAGTGCCGGGACAGCCTACTATGGCTACACCTTC
.,TRBV3-1/TRBV3-2,.,TRBJ2-7,CASSFGPGTSYEQYF,TGTGCCAGCAGCTTCGGACCCGGGACAAGCTACGAGCAGTACTTC
.,TRBV5-1,.,TRBJ2-1,CASSLELARNNEQFF,TGCGCCAGCAGCTTGGAGCTAGCGAGGAACAATGAGCAGTTCTTC